This T cell receptor beta chain came from a study of CD8+ T cells in alopecia areata. Study outcomes and limitations: TCR sharing was clearer in mice than between patients, perhaps partly owing to patient HLA diversity. Researchers report lesional scalp, most notably alopecia totalis/universalis, outstripped normal scalp in clonality. Resident alphabeta T cells of normal skin are also sequenced in scalp samples.

Regarding this clone: What it binds is not known.

Germline values: CDR1 SGHDT, CDR2 YYEEEE. This CDR3 is 13 amino acids long. V shed 4 bases and J shed 10 bases, with 15 bases lying between them. Cell sorting on a FACSAria was used to separate CD4+ and CD8+ T cells from the PBMCs. Reverse transcribed after extraction, RNA yielded cDNA as the sequencing template. Profiled with immunoSEQ multiplex PCR; TCRdb holds only in-frame clones, not every one. Of approximately 150,000 clones in the sample, about 60% were seen once. The chain joins TRBV5-6 to TRBJ2-1; D uncertain. The source is a human donor in good health. The sequenced material came from CD4+ T cells sorted from blood. CDR3 region: CASSLQRRGEQFF. The CDR3 nucleotides read TGTGCCAGCAGCCTCCAGCGTCGCGGCGAGCAGTTCTTC. Looking up the rest from reference TRBV5-6 and TRBJ2-1 gives the full variable domain: DAGVTQSPTHLIKTRGQQVTLRCSPKSGHDTVSWYQQALGQGPQFIFQYYEEEERQRGNFPDRFSGHQFPNYSSELNVNALLLGDSALYLCASSLQRRGEQFFGPGTRLTVL.